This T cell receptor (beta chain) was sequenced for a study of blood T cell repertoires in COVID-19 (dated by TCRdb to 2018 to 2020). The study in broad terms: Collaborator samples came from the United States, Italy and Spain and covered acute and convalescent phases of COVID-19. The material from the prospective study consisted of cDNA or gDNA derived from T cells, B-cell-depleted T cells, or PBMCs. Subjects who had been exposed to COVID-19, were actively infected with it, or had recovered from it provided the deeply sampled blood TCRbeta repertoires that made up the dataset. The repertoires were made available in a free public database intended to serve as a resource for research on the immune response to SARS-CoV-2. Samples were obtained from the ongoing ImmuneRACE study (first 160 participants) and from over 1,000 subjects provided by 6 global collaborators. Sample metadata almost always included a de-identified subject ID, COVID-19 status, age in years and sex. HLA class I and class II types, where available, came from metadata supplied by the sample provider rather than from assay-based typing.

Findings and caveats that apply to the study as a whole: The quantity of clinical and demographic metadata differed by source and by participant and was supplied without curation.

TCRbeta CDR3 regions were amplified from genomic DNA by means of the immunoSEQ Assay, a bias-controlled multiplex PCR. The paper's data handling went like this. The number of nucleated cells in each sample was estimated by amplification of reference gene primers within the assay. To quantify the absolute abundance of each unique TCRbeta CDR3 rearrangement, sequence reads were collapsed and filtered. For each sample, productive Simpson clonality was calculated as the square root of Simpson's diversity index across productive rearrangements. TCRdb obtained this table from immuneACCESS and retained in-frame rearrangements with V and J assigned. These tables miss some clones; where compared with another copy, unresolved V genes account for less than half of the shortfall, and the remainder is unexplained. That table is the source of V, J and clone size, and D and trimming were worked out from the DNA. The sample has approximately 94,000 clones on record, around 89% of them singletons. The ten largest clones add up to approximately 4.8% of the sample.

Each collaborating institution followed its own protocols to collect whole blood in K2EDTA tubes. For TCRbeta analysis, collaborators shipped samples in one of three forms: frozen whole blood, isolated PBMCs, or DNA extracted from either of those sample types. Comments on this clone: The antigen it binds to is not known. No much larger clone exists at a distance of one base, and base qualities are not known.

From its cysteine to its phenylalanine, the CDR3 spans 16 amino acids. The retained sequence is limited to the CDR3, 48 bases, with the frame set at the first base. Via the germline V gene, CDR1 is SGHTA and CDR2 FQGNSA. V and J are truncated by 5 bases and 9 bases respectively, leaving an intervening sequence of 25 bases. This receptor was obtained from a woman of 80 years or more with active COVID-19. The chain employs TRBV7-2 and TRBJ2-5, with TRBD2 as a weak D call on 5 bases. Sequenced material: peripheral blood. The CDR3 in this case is CASSERSGRPELSQYF. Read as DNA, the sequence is TGTGCCAGCAGCGAACGAAGCGGACGCCCTGAGTTGTCCCAGTACTTC.